What follows is one T cell receptor beta chain and its context. Its specificity is unknown. Trimming stripped 4 bases from V and 4 bases from J, with 23 bases between. Germline V gene sequence: CDR1 SGHRS, CDR2 YFSETQ. The CDR3 is 17 residues long. This sample is drawn from a study of Ad26.COV2.S vaccination and SARS-CoV-2 variants. Study findings and constraints: Participants in the vaccine arm had higher spike-specific TCR breadth; placebo recipients had lower. Non-spike TCR breadth did not differ much between vaccine and placebo recipients. From the TCR breadth and depth analyses, total T cell responses may have been underestimated. Reports say spike-specific CD8+ and CD4+ T cell responses covered substantial breadth after vaccination.

Data came from immunoSEQ multiplex PCR; TCRdb stores just in-frame clones and leaves some out. The data contain roughly 100,000 clones, less than 85% of them singletons. The sequence derives from a human donor who had recovered from COVID-19. The J gene is TRBJ1-2, the V gene TRBV5-1; D might be TRBD1 (6 bases). Material: peripheral blood, obtained after recovery from COVID-19. The CDR3: CASSLTITGKQPYGYTF. CDR3 nucleotides: TGCGCCAGCAGCCTGACGATAACAGGGAAGCAACCCTATGGCTACACCTTC.